This entry lists 15 T cell receptor beta chains sequenced from one sample in a study of shared clonotypes between healthy human individuals. The protocol was immunoSEQ multiplex PCR, while the TCRdb copy is restricted to in-frame clones and leaves out a portion. This sample has 850,000 to 1,200,000 clones, with about 75% found just once. Sequencing was done on a sample of memory CD4+ T cells sorted from blood. Subset here: CD45RA-negative fraction. These receptors all come from a young man in good health.

Comment on this clone: A much bigger clone sits one base away, suggesting this may be a read error. This rearrangement joins TRBV10-2 to TRBJ1-1; D call uncertain. V gave up 3 bases and J gave up 1 base, with 3 bases separating them. The CDR3 sequence is 12 residues long. Germline assignment: CDR1 WSHSY and CDR2 SAAADI. CDR3 DNA sequence: TGCGCCAGCAGTGACCCGAACACTGAAGCTTTCTTT. It specifies CASSDPNTEAFF.

This clone was counted only a few times. The junction shows a germline mismatch at one end, possibly a read error. V and J are TRBV6-1 and TRBJ1-6, with D tentatively TRBD1 (5 bases). This CDR3 has 15 residues. The germline V gene has CDR1 MNHNS and CDR2 SASEGT. The CDR3 sequence is CASSEMTANNSPLHF. The CDR3 nucleotides read TGTGCCAGCAGTGAAATGACAGCAAATAACTCACCCCTCCACTTT.

The table lists this clone with a count of one. This chain joins TRBV18 and TRBJ2-3; 7 positions agree with TRBD2. Trimming removed 3 bases from V and 3 bases from J; junction bases left unmatched: 6. CDR1 and CDR2 from the germline V gene are KGHSH and LQKENI. The CDR3 has 15 residues. This CDR3 is CASSPFREATDTQYF. The CDR3 bases are TGTGCCAGCTCACCTTTCCGGGAGGCGACAGATACGCAGTATTTT.

J is TRBJ2-7 and V is TRBV11-2, with D tentatively TRBD2 (5 bases). CDR3 length equals 14 residues. The germline V and J ends were trimmed by 1 base and 2 bases, with 9 bases remaining between them. Germline CDR1 SGHAT, CDR2 FQNNGV. This chain's CDR3 is CASSLGRGTYEQYF. DNA for the CDR3: TGTGCCAGCAGCTTAGGTCGGGGTACCTACGAGCAGTACTTC.

The genes are TRBV19 and TRBJ1-5; 7 nucleotides agree with TRBD1. CDR3 length: 15 residues. CDR1 is LNHDA, CDR2 SQIVND, per germline (reference sequence). The V gene end was trimmed by 6 bases and the J gene end by 3 bases; junction bases not matched to a gene: 8. The CDR3 is CASRTLGTDNQPQHF. CDR3 bases: TGTGCCAGTAGGACTCTCGGGACAGACAATCAGCCCCAGCATTTT.

The rearrangement joins TRBV4-3 to TRBJ2-7, with 9 bases matching TRBD1. The CDR3 length is 14 residues. J was trimmed by 1 base and V by 4 bases; bases with no gene match: 2. In germline, CDR1 is LGHNA, CDR2 YSLEER. DNA of the CDR3: TGCGCCAGCAGCCTGGACAGGGGTTCCTACGAGCAGTACTTC. Protein product: CASSLDRGSYEQYF.

This chain joins TRBV18 and TRBJ2-7; D is undetermined. CDR1 KGHSH and CDR2 LQKENI come from the germline V gene. The CDR3 consists of 14 residues. Trimming cost V 1 base and J 1 base, with 8 bases left between them. CDR3 in DNA: TGTGCCAGCTCACCACAAGGCGGATCCTACGAGCAGTACTTC. Protein: CASSPQGGSYEQYF.

A word on this clone: The junction and the germline gene differ at one end; a read error may be behind it. The chain combines TRBV9 with TRBJ2-3; the match to TRBD2 covers 9 bases. The germline V gene has CDR1 SGDLS and CDR2 YYNGEE. The length of the CDR3 is 15 residues. The chain's CDR3 is CASSVGGTSRDTQYF. Here the CDR3 DNA reads TGTGCCAGCAGCGTAGGGGGGACTAGCAGAGATACGCAGTATTTT.

V and J are TRBV19 and TRBJ2-5; possible D gene TRBD1, 6 bases. From germline, CDR1 is LNHDA and CDR2 SQIVND (reference sequence). The CDR3 covers 15 residues. V lost 4 bases and J lost 4, with 16 bases in between. CDR3: CASSTAQGILETQYF. The CDR3 DNA is TGTGCCAGTAGTACCGCACAGGGAATTTTAGAGACCCAGTACTTC. Drawing the rest from reference TRBV19 and TRBJ2-5, the complete variable domain is DGGITQSPKYLFRKEGQNVTLSCEQNLNHDAMYWYRQDPGQGLRLIYYSQIVNDFQKGDIAEGYSVSREKKESFPLTVTSAQKNPTAFYLCASSTAQGILETQYFGPGTRLLVL.

This clone is a singleton in its sample. The CDR3 DNA is TGTGCCAGCAGCTTCGGAGCGGGCGACTACGAGCAGTACTTC. Its protein product is CASSFGAGDYEQYF. V and J are TRBV5-4 and TRBJ2-7; a possible D gene is TRBD2 (6 bases). V lost 2 bases and J 3 bases, leaving 12 bases between the germline ends. Germline-derived CDR1 and CDR2 are SGHNT and YYREEE (reference sequence). This CDR3 contains 14 residues.

This clone was found once. The gene calls are TRBV7-9 and TRBJ2-7, with 7 bases that match TRBD1. CDR3 length equals 13 residues. J was trimmed by 5 bases and V by 5 bases; bases with no gene match: 6. Per germline, CDR1 SEHNR and CDR2 FQNEAQ (reference sequence). The CDR3 bases are TGTGCCAGCAGCCCCGGAACAGGGGACGAGCAGTACTTC. It encodes CASSPGTGDEQYF. Complete variable domain (other parts from reference TRBV7-9 and TRBJ2-7): DTGVSQNPRHKITKRGQNVTFRCDPISEHNRLYWYRQTLGQGPEFLTYFQNEAQLEKSRLLSDRFSAERPKGSFSTLEIQRTEQGDSAMYLCASSPGTGDEQYFGPGTRLTVT.

A single count supports this clone. This rearrangement joins TRBV5-1 to TRBJ2-1; weak D call: TRBD1 (6 bases). This CDR3 region has 14 residues. Germline V gene data show CDR1 as SGHRS and CDR2 as YFSETQ. The V and J ends lost 0 bases and 7 bases respectively, with 11 bases between them. The CDR3 protein is CASSLDRGINEQFF. Here the CDR3 DNA reads TGCGCCAGCAGCTTGGATAGGGGGATTAATGAGCAGTTCTTC.

This sequence joins TRBV6-1 and TRBJ1-2; no definite D call. The CDR3 has 13 amino acids. Between the trimmed V and J ends, which lost 8 bases and 4 bases, there was a span of 14 bases. The germline V gene encodes CDR1 MNHNS and CDR2 SASEGT. CDR3: CASEMRGLYGYTF. Written as DNA, the CDR3 is TGTGCCAGCGAAATGAGAGGCCTCTATGGCTACACCTTC.

The chain couples TRBV5-8 to TRBJ2-7, with 9 nucleotides matching TRBD1. CDR3 length equals 13 residues. V was clipped by 3 bases and J by 6 bases; unmatched bases: 4. The germline gives CDR1 SGHTS, CDR2 YDEGEE. CDR3 coding DNA: TGTGCCAGCAGCTGGGACAGGGATGGCGAGCAGTACTTC. It codes for CASSWDRDGEQYF.

Points on this clone: Within the sample, other DNA sequences also encode this same CDR3. V and J are TRBV6-1 and TRBJ1-1, with 10 bases aligning to TRBD1. V dropped 11 bases and J dropped 3; count of bases not matched to a gene: 6. Germline loops: CDR1 MNHNS, CDR2 SASEGT. This CDR3 comprises 13 residues. CDR3 coding DNA: TGTGCCTCCAGACAGGGGGCGGACACTGAAGCTTTCTTT. Its protein is CASRQGADTEAFF.